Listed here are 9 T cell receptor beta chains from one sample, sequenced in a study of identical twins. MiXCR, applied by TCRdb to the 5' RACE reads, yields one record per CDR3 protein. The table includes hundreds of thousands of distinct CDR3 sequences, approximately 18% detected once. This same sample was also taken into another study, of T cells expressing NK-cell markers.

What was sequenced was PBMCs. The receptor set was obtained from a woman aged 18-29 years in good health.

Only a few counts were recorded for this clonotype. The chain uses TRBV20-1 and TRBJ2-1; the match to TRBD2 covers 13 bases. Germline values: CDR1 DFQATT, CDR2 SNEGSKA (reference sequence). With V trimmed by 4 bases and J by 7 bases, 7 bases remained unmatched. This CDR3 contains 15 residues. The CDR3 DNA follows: TGCAGTGCTACACAACTAGCGGGAGGGTGGAATGAGCAGTTCTTC. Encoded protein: CSATQLAGGWNEQFF.

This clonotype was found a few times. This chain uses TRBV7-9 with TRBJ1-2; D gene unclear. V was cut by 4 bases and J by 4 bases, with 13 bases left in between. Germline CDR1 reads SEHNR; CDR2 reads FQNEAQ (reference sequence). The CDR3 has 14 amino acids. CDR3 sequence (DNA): TGTGCCAGCAGCTCCTCAACCTGGAGCTATGGCTACACCTTC. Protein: CASSSSTWSYGYTF.

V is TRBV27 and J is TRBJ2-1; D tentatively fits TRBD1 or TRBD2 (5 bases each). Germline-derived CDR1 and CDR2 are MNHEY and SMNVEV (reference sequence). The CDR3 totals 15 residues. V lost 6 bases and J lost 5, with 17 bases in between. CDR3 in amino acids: CASRQVRDGNNEQFF. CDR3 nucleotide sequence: TGTGCCAGCAGACAAGTCCGGGACGGCAACAATGAGCAGTTCTTC.

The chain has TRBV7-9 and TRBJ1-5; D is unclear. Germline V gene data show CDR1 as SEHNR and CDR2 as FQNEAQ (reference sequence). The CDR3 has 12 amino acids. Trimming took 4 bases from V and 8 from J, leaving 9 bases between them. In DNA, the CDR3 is TGTGCCAGCAGCTCGGATTCAGAGCCCCAGCATTTT. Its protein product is CASSSDSEPQHF.

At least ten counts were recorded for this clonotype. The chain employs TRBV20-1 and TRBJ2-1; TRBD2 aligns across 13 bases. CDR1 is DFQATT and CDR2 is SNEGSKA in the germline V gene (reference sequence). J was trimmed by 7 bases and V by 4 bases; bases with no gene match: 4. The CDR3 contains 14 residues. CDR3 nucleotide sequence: TGCAGTGCTAAAGGACTAGCGGGAGCTAATGAGCAGTTCTTC. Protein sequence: CSAKGLAGANEQFF.

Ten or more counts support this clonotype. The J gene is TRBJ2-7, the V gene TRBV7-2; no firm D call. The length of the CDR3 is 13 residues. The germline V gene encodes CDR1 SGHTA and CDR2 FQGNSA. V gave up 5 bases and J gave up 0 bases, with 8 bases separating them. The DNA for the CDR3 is TGTGCCAGCAGCCCCCGAGGCTCCTACGAGCAGTACTTC. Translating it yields CASSPRGSYEQYF.

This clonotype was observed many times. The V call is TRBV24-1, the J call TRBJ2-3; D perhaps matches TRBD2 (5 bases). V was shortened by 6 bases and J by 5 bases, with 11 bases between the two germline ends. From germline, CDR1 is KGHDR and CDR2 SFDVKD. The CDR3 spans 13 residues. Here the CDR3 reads CATSQRDRDTQYF. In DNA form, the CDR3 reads TGTGCCACCAGTCAACGGGATAGAGATACGCAGTATTTT.

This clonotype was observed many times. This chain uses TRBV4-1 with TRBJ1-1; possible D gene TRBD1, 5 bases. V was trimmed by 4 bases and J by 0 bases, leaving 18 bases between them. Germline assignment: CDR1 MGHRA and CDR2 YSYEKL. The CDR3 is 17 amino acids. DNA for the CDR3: TGCGCCAGCAGCCTTGGCTGGGGGGGAATCATGAACACTGAAGCTTTCTTT. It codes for CASSLGWGGIMNTEAFF.

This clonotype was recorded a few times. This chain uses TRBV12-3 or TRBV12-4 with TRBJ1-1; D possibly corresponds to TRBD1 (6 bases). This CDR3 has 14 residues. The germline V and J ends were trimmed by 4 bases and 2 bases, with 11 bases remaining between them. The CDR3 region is CASSSDRPNTEAFF. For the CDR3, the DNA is TGTGCCAGCAGTTCTGACAGGCCAAACACTGAAGCTTTCTTT.